A single sample gave rise to the 7 T cell receptor beta chains below, sequenced in a study of blood T cells in healthy people across ages. The use of a sample-barcoded 5' primer and a J-beta primer mix characterized a second PCR of about 7 to 12 cycles. TCRdb reprocessed the 5' RACE reads with MiXCR, giving one entry per CDR3 protein. Of about 1 million distinct CDR3 sequences in the sample, under 55% were seen once. Sequencing used blood. The receptors come from a woman in her fifties or sixties in good health.

This rearrangement joins TRBV6-1 to TRBJ2-7; no firm D call. This CDR3 has 12 amino acids. Per germline, CDR1 MNHNS and CDR2 SASEGT. Trimming shortened V by 0 bases and J by 2 bases, and 2 bases separated the two germline ends. CDR3 sequence (DNA): TGTGCCAGCAGTGAAGCACCCTACGAGCAGTACTTC. Its protein is CASSEAPYEQYF.

This clonotype was seen more than once but under ten times. The chain carries TRBV7-6 and TRBJ2-5; D might be TRBD1 (7 bases). Germline CDR1 SGHVS, CDR2 FNYEAQ. Trimming shortened V by 2 bases and J by 5 bases, and 15 bases separated the two germline ends. The CDR3 is 15 amino acids. This CDR3 reads CASSLQGDFLETQYF. The CDR3, as DNA: TGTGCCAGCAGCTTACAGGGGGACTTCCTCGAGACCCAGTACTTC.

The chain has TRBV9 and TRBJ2-1; D is perhaps TRBD2 (5 bases). The germline gives CDR1 SGDLS, CDR2 YYNGEE. V was trimmed by 5 bases and J by 0 bases, leaving 9 bases between them. This CDR3 spans 14 amino acids. CDR3 DNA: TGTGCCAGCAGTCCGGGATTCTCCTACAATGAGCAGTTCTTC. It is translated as CASSPGFSYNEQFF.

This clonotype showed up just a few times. The V call is TRBV20-1, the J call TRBJ2-1; D ambiguous. This CDR3 is 11 amino acids long. The V gene's germline CDR1 is DFQATT and CDR2 SNEGSKA (reference sequence). The V and J ends lost 1 base and 5 bases respectively, with 3 bases between them. CDR3 in DNA: TGCAGTGCTAGAGGGAACAATGAGCAGTTCTTC. Its translation is CSARGNNEQFF.

The CDR3 region is CASSLRALGSYNEQFF. For the CDR3, the DNA is TGTGCCAGCAGCCTCCGTGCCCTGGGGTCCTACAATGAGCAGTTCTTC. V usage is TRBV9 and J usage is TRBJ2-1; D gene uncertain. V was cut by 4 bases and J by 1 base, with 15 bases left in between. The length of the CDR3 is 16 residues. Germline CDR1 SGDLS, CDR2 YYNGEE.

The V call is TRBV11-2, the J call TRBJ2-5; 8 positions agree with TRBD1. The V gene's germline CDR1 is SGHAT and CDR2 FQNNGV. J lost 5 bases, V lost 5 bases, and 13 bases had no gene match. CDR3 length: 16 residues. This chain's CDR3 is CASSGRSTGVGETQYF. As DNA, the CDR3 is TGTGCCAGCAGCGGACGTTCGACAGGGGTAGGGGAGACCCAGTACTTC. The full variable domain, rest sourced from reference TRBV11-2 and TRBJ2-5, is EAGVAQSPRYKIIEKRQSVAFWCNPISGHATLYWYQQILGQGPKLLIQFQNNGVVDDSQLPKDRFSAERLKGVDSTLKIQPAKLEDSAVYLCASSGRSTGVGETQYFGPGTRLLVL.

The chain joins TRBV12-3 or TRBV12-4 to TRBJ2-7, with 8 positions matching TRBD2. Trimming cost V 1 base and J 6 bases; bases outside gene matches: 5. The CDR3 is made up of 14 amino acids. CDR3 bases: TGTGCCAGCAGTTTAGAAGGGACTAGATTCGAGCAGTACTTC. Amino acids: CASSLEGTRFEQYF.